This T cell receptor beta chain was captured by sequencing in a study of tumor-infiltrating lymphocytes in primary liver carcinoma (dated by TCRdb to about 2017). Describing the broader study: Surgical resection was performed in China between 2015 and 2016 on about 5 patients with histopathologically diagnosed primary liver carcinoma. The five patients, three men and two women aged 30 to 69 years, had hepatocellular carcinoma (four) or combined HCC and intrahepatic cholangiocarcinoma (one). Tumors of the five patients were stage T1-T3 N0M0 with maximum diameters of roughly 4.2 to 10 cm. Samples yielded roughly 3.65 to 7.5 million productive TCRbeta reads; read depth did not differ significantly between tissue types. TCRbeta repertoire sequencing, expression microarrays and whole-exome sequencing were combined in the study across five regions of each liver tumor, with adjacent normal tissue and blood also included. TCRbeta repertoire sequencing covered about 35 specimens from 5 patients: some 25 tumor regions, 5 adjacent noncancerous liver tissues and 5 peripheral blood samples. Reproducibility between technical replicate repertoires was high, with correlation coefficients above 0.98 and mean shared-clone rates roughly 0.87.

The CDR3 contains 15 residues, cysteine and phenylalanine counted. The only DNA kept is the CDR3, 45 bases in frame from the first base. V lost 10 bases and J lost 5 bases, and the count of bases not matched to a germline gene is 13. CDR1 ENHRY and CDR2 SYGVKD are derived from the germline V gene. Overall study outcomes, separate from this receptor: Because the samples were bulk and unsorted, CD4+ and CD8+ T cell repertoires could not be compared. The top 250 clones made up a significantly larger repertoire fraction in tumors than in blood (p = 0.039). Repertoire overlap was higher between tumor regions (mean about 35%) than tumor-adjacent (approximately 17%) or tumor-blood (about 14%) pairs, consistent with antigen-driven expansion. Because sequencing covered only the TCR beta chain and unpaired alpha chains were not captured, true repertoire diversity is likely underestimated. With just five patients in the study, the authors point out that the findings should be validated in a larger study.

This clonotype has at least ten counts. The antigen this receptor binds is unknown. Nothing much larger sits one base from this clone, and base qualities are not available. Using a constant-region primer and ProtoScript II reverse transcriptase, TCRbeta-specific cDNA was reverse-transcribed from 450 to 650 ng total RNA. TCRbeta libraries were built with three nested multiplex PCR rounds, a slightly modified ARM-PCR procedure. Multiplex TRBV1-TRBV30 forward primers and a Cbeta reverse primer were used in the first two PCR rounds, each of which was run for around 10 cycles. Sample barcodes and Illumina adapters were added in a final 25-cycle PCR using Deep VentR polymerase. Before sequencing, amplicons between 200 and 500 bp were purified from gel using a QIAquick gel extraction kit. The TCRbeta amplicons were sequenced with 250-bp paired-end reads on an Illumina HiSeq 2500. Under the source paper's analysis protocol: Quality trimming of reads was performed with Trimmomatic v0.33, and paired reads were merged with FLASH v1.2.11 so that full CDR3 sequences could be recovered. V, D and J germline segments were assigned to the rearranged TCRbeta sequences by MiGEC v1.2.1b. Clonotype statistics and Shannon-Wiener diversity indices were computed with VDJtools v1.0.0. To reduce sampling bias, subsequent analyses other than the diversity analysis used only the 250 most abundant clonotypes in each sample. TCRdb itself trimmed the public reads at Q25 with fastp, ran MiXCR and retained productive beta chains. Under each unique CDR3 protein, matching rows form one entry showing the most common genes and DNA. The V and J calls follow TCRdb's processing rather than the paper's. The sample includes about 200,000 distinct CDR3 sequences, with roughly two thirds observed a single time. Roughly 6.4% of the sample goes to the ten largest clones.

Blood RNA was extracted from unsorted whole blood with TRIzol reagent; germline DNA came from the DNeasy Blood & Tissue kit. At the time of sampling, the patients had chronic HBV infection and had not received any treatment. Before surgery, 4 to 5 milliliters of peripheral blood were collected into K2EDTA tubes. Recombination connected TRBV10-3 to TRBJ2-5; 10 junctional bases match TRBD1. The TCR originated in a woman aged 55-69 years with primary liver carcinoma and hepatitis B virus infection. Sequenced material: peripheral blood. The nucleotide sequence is TGTGCCACTAACGGAGGACAGGGGGGGAAGGAGACCCAGTACTTC. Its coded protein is CATNGGQGGKETQYF.